The text below deals with one T cell receptor beta chain. The sample is drawn from a study of blood T cell repertoires in COVID-19. Across the whole study: Acute and convalescent COVID-19 samples came from the United States, Italy and Spain. Nucleic acid was either cDNA or gDNA, and it came from T cells, B-cell-depleted T cells, or PBMCs.

Looked up from germline, CDR1 is LNHDA and CDR2 is SQIVND (reference sequence). The V and J ends lost 4 bases and 3 bases respectively, with 12 bases between them. The CDR3 length is 14 residues. Methods used by the authors: Reference gene primer amplification gave estimated nucleated cell counts. TCRdb's copy holds only in-frame clones and misses some; the assay was immunoSEQ multiplex PCR. V, J and clone size are those of that table, while D and trimming were read from the DNA. The top ten hold less than 4% of the sample, which has 120,000 or so clones, around 80% seen once. V usage is TRBV19 and J usage is TRBJ1-2, with D possibly matching TRBD1 (5 bases). The sequencing sample was made of peripheral blood. The clonotype comes from an elderly woman with acute or convalescent COVID-19. CDR3 in amino acids: CASSKEQAYYGYTF. CDR3 in DNA: TGTGCCAGTAGTAAGGAACAGGCCTACTATGGCTACACCTTC.